There are many counts of the clone carrying this TCR beta chain. Its antigen is currently unknown. This specimen comes from a study of T cell repertoires in cytomegalovirus infection. The overall study: Both CMV infection and a matching HLA type were indicated by public TCR beta signatures.

Between the trimmed V and J ends, which lost 3 bases and 1 base, there was a span of 10 bases. This CDR3 comprises 15 residues. Germline V gene sequence: CDR1 SGHTA, CDR2 FQGNSA. Points from the study as a whole: HLA-C-restricted CMV clonotypes gave the most frequent clonotype in two of eight donors. Cumulative public TCR beta family frequency identified CMV carriers with the relevant HLA.

Each CDR3 protein is one row after TCRdb ran MiXCR on the reads. The sample has 80,000 to 130,000 distinct CDR3 sequences; about a quarter are singletons. The sequence was obtained from a human donor in good health (CMV status not recorded). Some clones in this sample may be carry-over from other donors' samples. The chain recombines TRBV7-2 with TRBJ2-1; weak D call: TRBD1 (6 bases). Specimen: CD8+ T cells from PBMCs. CDR3 loop: CASSFRGPSYNEQFF. The CDR3 DNA reads as TGTGCCAGCAGCTTCAGGGGACCTTCCTACAATGAGCAGTTCTTC.